The TCR beta chain under discussion was sequenced for a study of blood T cell repertoires in COVID-19. The wider study: Specimens from acute and convalescent COVID-19 originated in the United States, Italy and Spain.

The CDR3 runs 15 residues. Looked up from germline, CDR1 is LNHDA and CDR2 is SQIVND (reference sequence). Trimming took off 8 bases at V and 0 bases at J, with 16 bases between the two ends. TCRdb keeps only in-frame clones here, not all; method: immunoSEQ multiplex PCR. The sample carries 300,000 to 400,000 clones, 90% recorded once. Participants' reported clinical history set cohort assignment. Donors in Cohort 3 who had recovered were those with two negative PCRs, healthcare professional clearance, or resolution of their symptoms. This clonotype originated in a man aged 55 to 69 who had recovered from COVID-19. Sequencing was done on a sample of PBMCs or T cells enriched from blood (not recorded which). This chain connects TRBV19 to TRBJ2-5; tentatively, D is TRBD2 (6 bases). The CDR3: CASAGGVTYQETQYF. In DNA form, the CDR3 reads TGTGCCAGTGCAGGAGGGGTCACGTACCAAGAGACCCAGTACTTC.